Listed here is a single TCR beta chain. Its specificity is unknown. Germline is not matched at one junction end, which may reflect a read error. For TCR beta, libraries came from iRepertoire HTBI primers and Arm-PCR of CDR3 regions. From the multiplex PCR reads, TCRdb called clonotypes with MiXCR, one entry per CDR3 protein. The sample holds some 340,000 distinct CDR3 sequences, around 23% seen once. The data are from a study of regulatory T cells in long-lasting Graves disease. Findings and caveats of the study: Favored gene segments in persistent disease were TRBV28, TRBJ1-2 and TRBJ2-5.

Time point here: persistent/refractory GD, antithyroid drugs over 5 years with positive TRAb. The TCR library was prepared using RNA isolated from PBMCs. Patients with Graves' disease were diagnosed by American Thyroid Association guidelines. From an endocrinology department in Xi'an, China, came the patients. Germline CDR1 SGHVS, CDR2 FNYEAQ. The CDR3 contains 16 residues. The sequence derives from a woman aged 40 to 50 with Graves disease. Sequences were derived from peripheral blood mononuclear cells (PBMCs), sampled when the disease was refractory, from a patient treated with antithyroid drugs. The chain couples TRBV7-6 to TRBJ2-2; a weak D match, TRBD2 (6 bases). DNA of the CDR3: TGTGCCAGCAGCTTAGAACTAGCCTCGAACACCGGGGAGCCGTTTTTT. It is translated as CASSLELASNTGEPFF. Variable domain in full (rest from reference TRBV7-6 and TRBJ2-2): GAGVSQSPRYKVTKRGQDVALRCDPISGHVSLYWYRQALGQGPEFLTYFNYEAQQDKSGLPNDRFSAERPEGSISTLTIQRTEQRDSAMYRCASSLELASNTGEPFFGEGSRLTVL.